Listed below are T cell receptor beta chains from one sample, sequenced in a study of Ad26.COV2.S vaccination and SARS-CoV-2 variants. The data were produced by immunoSEQ multiplex PCR, yet TCRdb's version contains in-frame clones alone and is incomplete. The sample carries 150,000 to 200,000 clones, roughly 87% recorded once. The sample here was peripheral blood, taken after recovery from COVID-19. These receptors all stem from a human donor who had recovered from COVID-19. Both conserved end residues are part of each CDR3. Each record gives: J gene, D gene, V gene, clone size, CDR3 DNA, CDR3 protein. The D gene is left open where the match is weak. Size is stated for part of the rows, as once, few or many counts, or as a class when the clone is expanded.

j_call: TRBJ2-3; d_call: TRBD2; v_call: TRBV3-1/TRBV3-2; clone_size: .; cdr3_nt: TGTGCCAGCAGCCTCCCGGGACTACCAGATACGCAGTATTTT; cdr3_aa: CASSLPGLPDTQYF
j_call: TRBJ2-1; d_call: .; v_call: TRBV6-5; clone_size: few; cdr3_nt: TGTGCCAGCAGGTACGAGAGGGCGGGGCCCTACAATGAGCAGTTCTTC; cdr3_aa: CASRYERAGPYNEQFF
j_call: TRBJ2-7; d_call: TRBD2; v_call: TRBV5-4; clone_size: .; cdr3_nt: TGTGCCAGCAGCGGAAGACTAGCGGAGGCCTACGAGCAGTACTTC; cdr3_aa: CASSGRLAEAYEQYF
j_call: TRBJ2-7; d_call: .; v_call: TRBV28; clone_size: .; cdr3_nt: TGTGCCAGCAGTCCCTGGGGGCAGGGATCGTCCTACGAGCAGTACTTC; cdr3_aa: CASSPWGQGSSYEQYF
j_call: TRBJ1-1; d_call: TRBD1; v_call: TRBV19; clone_size: .; cdr3_nt: TGTGCCAGTAGTAAGGGACAGGGGGTCGGTTTGAACACTGAAGCTTTCTTT; cdr3_aa: CASSKGQGVGLNTEAFF
j_call: TRBJ2-5; d_call: .; v_call: TRBV11-3; clone_size: .; cdr3_nt: TGTGCCAGCAGCCCCGCGAGTTCAGAGACCCAGTACTTC; cdr3_aa: CASSPASSETQYF
j_call: TRBJ1-4; d_call: .; v_call: TRBV7-9; clone_size: .; cdr3_nt: TGTGCCAGCAGCCCTGTGGGTGCAACTAATGAAAAACTGTTTTTT; cdr3_aa: CASSPVGATNEKLFF
j_call: TRBJ1-1; d_call: .; v_call: TRBV9; clone_size: .; cdr3_nt: TGTGCCAGCAGCGATTGGGCAGGGACTGAAGCTTTCTTT; cdr3_aa: CASSDWAGTEAFF
j_call: TRBJ1-3; d_call: .; v_call: TRBV19; clone_size: .; cdr3_nt: TGTGCCAGTAGTCTGGGACTCAACTCTGGAAACACCATATATTTT; cdr3_aa: CASSLGLNSGNTIYF
j_call: TRBJ2-1; d_call: TRBD2; v_call: TRBV2; clone_size: .; cdr3_nt: TGTGCCAGCAGTGAAGGGGGTAGCGGGGGACTTTACAATGAGCAGTTCTTC; cdr3_aa: CASSEGGSGGLYNEQFF
j_call: TRBJ2-2; d_call: .; v_call: TRBV5-1; clone_size: .; cdr3_nt: TGCGCCAGCAGCATCCAGGGGAAGGACACCGGGGAGCTGTTTTTT; cdr3_aa: CASSIQGKDTGELFF
j_call: TRBJ2-5; d_call: TRBD1; v_call: TRBV2; clone_size: once; cdr3_nt: TGTGCCAGCAGGATGGACAGGTCGCAAGAGACCCAGTACTTC; cdr3_aa: CASRMDRSQETQYF
j_call: TRBJ1-2; d_call: .; v_call: TRBV25-1; clone_size: .; cdr3_nt: TGTGCCAGCAGCGCGGGGCAGGGGTTAGGCTACACCTTC; cdr3_aa: CASSAGQGLGYTF
j_call: TRBJ2-1; d_call: .; v_call: TRBV24-1; clone_size: .; cdr3_nt: TGTGCCACCAGCAAAGGGGGGGGTGAGCAGTTCTTC; cdr3_aa: CATSKGGGEQFF
j_call: TRBJ1-4; d_call: .; v_call: TRBV5-1; clone_size: .; cdr3_nt: TGCGCCAGCAGCTTTGGATCAACTAATGAAAAACTGTTTTTT; cdr3_aa: CASSFGSTNEKLFF
j_call: TRBJ2-7; d_call: TRBD1; v_call: TRBV27; clone_size: .; cdr3_nt: TGTGCCAGCACGCCCGGACAGGGGGTTGCCAACTCCCTTACTTACGAGCAGTACTTC; cdr3_aa: CASTPGQGVANSLTYEQYF
j_call: TRBJ2-5; d_call: TRBD2; v_call: TRBV5-1; clone_size: once; cdr3_nt: TGCGCCAGCAGTCCCGGGACTAGAAAAGAGACCCAGTACTTC; cdr3_aa: CASSPGTRKETQYF
j_call: TRBJ1-1; d_call: TRBD1; v_call: TRBV7-3; clone_size: .; cdr3_nt: TGTGCCAGCAGCGCCGGACAGGGGTCGAGCACTGAAGCTTTCTTT; cdr3_aa: CASSAGQGSSTEAFF
j_call: TRBJ2-1; d_call: .; v_call: TRBV12-3/TRBV12-4; clone_size: .; cdr3_nt: TGTGCCAGCAGTTTGGTCCTTGAGGTGCAGTTCTTC; cdr3_aa: CASSLVLEVQFF
j_call: TRBJ2-7; d_call: .; v_call: TRBV4-1; clone_size: .; cdr3_nt: TGCGCCAGCAGCCAAGTCGCAGGGTCATATGGGTACGAGCAGTACTTC; cdr3_aa: CASSQVAGSYGYEQYF
j_call: TRBJ2-3; d_call: TRBD2; v_call: TRBV6-2/TRBV6-3; clone_size: .; cdr3_nt: TGTGCCAGCAGCCTCCGGGACTACTACTCAGATACGCAGTATTTT; cdr3_aa: CASSLRDYYSDTQYF
j_call: TRBJ1-4; d_call: TRBD1; v_call: TRBV4-2; clone_size: .; cdr3_nt: TGTGCCAGCAGCCTTCAGGGGGCTAATGAAAAACTGTTTTTT; cdr3_aa: CASSLQGANEKLFF
j_call: TRBJ2-5; d_call: TRBD1; v_call: TRBV4-2; clone_size: .; cdr3_nt: TGTGCCAGCAGCCAAGATGGGACAGTGCAAGAGACCCAGTACTTC; cdr3_aa: CASSQDGTVQETQYF
j_call: TRBJ1-6; d_call: TRBD1; v_call: TRBV5-6; clone_size: .; cdr3_nt: TGTGCCAGCAGCCGACAGGGAACGAATTCACCCCTCCACTTT; cdr3_aa: CASSRQGTNSPLHF
j_call: TRBJ1-4; d_call: TRBD1; v_call: TRBV7-8; clone_size: .; cdr3_nt: TGTGCCAGCAGCTTCCTAAACAGGGGGAGGAATGAAAAACTGTTTTTT; cdr3_aa: CASSFLNRGRNEKLFF
j_call: TRBJ2-1; d_call: .; v_call: TRBV5-1; clone_size: .; cdr3_nt: TGCGCCAGCAGCTTGGACAGCACATACAATGAGCAGTTCTTC; cdr3_aa: CASSLDSTYNEQFF
j_call: TRBJ2-3; d_call: TRBD2; v_call: TRBV9; clone_size: .; cdr3_nt: TGTGCCAGCAGCGTAGAGGGGACTAGCTTTGCAGATACGCAGTATTTT; cdr3_aa: CASSVEGTSFADTQYF
j_call: TRBJ2-7; d_call: .; v_call: TRBV5-3; clone_size: .; cdr3_nt: TGTGCCAGAAGCTTGGACAGGAGCTCCTACGAGCAGTACTTC; cdr3_aa: CARSLDRSSYEQYF
j_call: TRBJ1-4; d_call: .; v_call: TRBV7-9; clone_size: .; cdr3_nt: TGTGCCAGCAGCCGGCTACTGTTTGGAGGGGAAGATGATGAAAAACTGTTTTTT; cdr3_aa: CASSRLLFGGEDDEKLFF
j_call: TRBJ2-1; d_call: TRBD2; v_call: TRBV9; clone_size: .; cdr3_nt: TGTGCCAGCAGCGTAGTAGCTAGCGGCTACAATGAGCAGTTCTTC; cdr3_aa: CASSVVASGYNEQFF
j_call: TRBJ2-1; d_call: .; v_call: TRBV11-2; clone_size: .; cdr3_nt: TGTGCCAGCACCTTTCTCCCCCGAGCGTACAATGAGCAGTTCTTC; cdr3_aa: CASTFLPRAYNEQFF
j_call: TRBJ1-3; d_call: .; v_call: TRBV21-1; clone_size: .; cdr3_nt: TGTGCCAGCAGCGACCGGGACAGCGGTGGAACCACCATATATTTT; cdr3_aa: CASSDRDSGGTTIYF
j_call: TRBJ2-3; d_call: .; v_call: TRBV9; clone_size: .; cdr3_nt: TGTGCCAGCAGCGTAGATCAGGTCACAGATACGCAGTATTTT; cdr3_aa: CASSVDQVTDTQYF
j_call: TRBJ2-3; d_call: .; v_call: TRBV2; clone_size: .; cdr3_nt: TGTGCCAGCAGTGAAGGGACTACCCCAGATACGCAGTATTTT; cdr3_aa: CASSEGTTPDTQYF
j_call: TRBJ2-5; d_call: TRBD1; v_call: TRBV3-1/TRBV3-2; clone_size: .; cdr3_nt: TGTGCCAGCAGCCAGCGTACCACCGGGACAGGGGAGGAGACCCAGTACTTC; cdr3_aa: CASSQRTTGTGEETQYF
j_call: TRBJ2-5; d_call: .; v_call: TRBV7-3; clone_size: once; cdr3_nt: TGTGCCAGCAGCCGTACAAGACAAGAGACCCAGTACTTC; cdr3_aa: CASSRTRQETQYF
j_call: TRBJ2-6; d_call: .; v_call: TRBV23-1; clone_size: .; cdr3_nt: TGCGCCAGCAGTCAAACAATTACAGGCTCTGGGGCCAACGTCCTGACTTTC; cdr3_aa: CASSQTITGSGANVLTF
j_call: TRBJ1-2; d_call: .; v_call: TRBV3-1/TRBV3-2; clone_size: few; cdr3_nt: TGTGCCAGCAGCCCCTTTGCAGGGCTGGACTATGGCTACACCTTC; cdr3_aa: CASSPFAGLDYGYTF
j_call: TRBJ2-3; d_call: .; v_call: TRBV5-1; clone_size: once; cdr3_nt: TGCGCCAGCAGCTGGGGGGGCGGGAGCACAGATACGCAGTATTTT; cdr3_aa: CASSWGGGSTDTQYF
j_call: TRBJ2-7; d_call: .; v_call: TRBV7-9; clone_size: .; cdr3_nt: TGTGCCAGCAGCCCCGCCTACGAGCAGTACTTC; cdr3_aa: CASSPAYEQYF
j_call: TRBJ1-4; d_call: .; v_call: TRBV2; clone_size: few; cdr3_nt: TGTGCCAGCAGGGGGACTTGGGCAACTAATGAAAAACTGTTTTTT; cdr3_aa: CASRGTWATNEKLFF
j_call: TRBJ2-7; d_call: TRBD1; v_call: TRBV6-2/TRBV6-3; clone_size: few; cdr3_nt: TGTGCCAGCAGTTACTCGCAGGGGGCCGGCTACGAGCAGTACTTC; cdr3_aa: CASSYSQGAGYEQYF
j_call: TRBJ2-5; d_call: .; v_call: TRBV5-1; clone_size: once; cdr3_nt: TGCGCCAGCAGCCACAATACGGGGAATAGAGAGACCCAGTACTTC; cdr3_aa: CASSHNTGNRETQYF
j_call: TRBJ1-1; d_call: .; v_call: TRBV11-2; clone_size: .; cdr3_nt: TGTGCCAGCAGCTCACAAATGAACACTGAAGCTTTCTTT; cdr3_aa: CASSSQMNTEAFF
j_call: TRBJ2-3; d_call: .; v_call: TRBV20-1; clone_size: .; cdr3_nt: TGCAGTGCTAGTCCCCCTGGGGGGCTTGGGACAGATACGCAGTATTTT; cdr3_aa: CSASPPGGLGTDTQYF
j_call: TRBJ1-1; d_call: .; v_call: TRBV28; clone_size: .; cdr3_nt: TGTGCCAGCAGTTCCGCAACCTCGAACACTGAAGCTTTCTTT; cdr3_aa: CASSSATSNTEAFF
j_call: TRBJ2-7; d_call: .; v_call: TRBV27; clone_size: .; cdr3_nt: TGTGCCAGCAGTTTATTGGGGCAGAGCGAATCCTACGAGCAGTACTTC; cdr3_aa: CASSLLGQSESYEQYF
j_call: TRBJ2-3; d_call: TRBD2; v_call: TRBV19; clone_size: .; cdr3_nt: TGTGCCAGTAGTATAGGGACTAGCGGATCAGATACGCAGTATTTT; cdr3_aa: CASSIGTSGSDTQYF
j_call: TRBJ1-1; d_call: TRBD1; v_call: TRBV12-3/TRBV12-4; clone_size: .; cdr3_nt: TGTGCCAGCAGTTTTATGGGACAGGGGGTTGCTTTCTTT; cdr3_aa: CASSFMGQGVAFF